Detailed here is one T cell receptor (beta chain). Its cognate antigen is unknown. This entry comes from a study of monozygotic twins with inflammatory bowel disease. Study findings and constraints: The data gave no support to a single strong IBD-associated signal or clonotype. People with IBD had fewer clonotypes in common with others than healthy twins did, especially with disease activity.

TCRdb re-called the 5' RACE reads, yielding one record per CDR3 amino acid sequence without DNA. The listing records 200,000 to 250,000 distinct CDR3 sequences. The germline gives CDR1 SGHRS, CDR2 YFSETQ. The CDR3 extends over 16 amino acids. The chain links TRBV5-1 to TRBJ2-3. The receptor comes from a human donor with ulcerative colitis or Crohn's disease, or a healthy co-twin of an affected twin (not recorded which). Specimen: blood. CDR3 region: CASSLAAVTSTDTQYF. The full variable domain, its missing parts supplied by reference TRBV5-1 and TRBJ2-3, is KAGVTQTPRYLIKTRGQQVTLSCSPISGHRSVSWYQQTPGQGLQFLFEYFSETQRNKGNFPGRFSGRQFSNSRSEMNVSTLELGDSALYLCASSLAAVTSTDTQYFGPGTRLTVL.